This TCR beta chain was sequenced during a study of T-cell reconstitution after alpha-beta-depleted transplantation in children. This CDR3 is built from 13 residues. Germline-derived CDR1 and CDR2 are MDHEN and SYDVKM. V gave up 2 bases and J gave up 5 bases, with 9 bases separating them. Unique molecular identifiers tagged the TCRbeta library. TCRdb reprocessed the PCR reads via MiXCR and lists one record per CDR3 protein. The profile shows some 390,000 distinct CDR3 sequences, just over 20% of them singletons. The chain links TRBV28 to TRBJ2-5; TRBD1 might be the D (5 bases). Sample: PBMCs from the stem cell graft donor, taken from the stem cell graft. The receptor was isolated from a human donor who donated a stem cell graft to a child with acute myeloid leukemia. Written as DNA, the CDR3 is TGTGCCAGCAGTTTACCCCACAGGGAGACCCAGTACTTC. Translated: CASSLPHRETQYF.